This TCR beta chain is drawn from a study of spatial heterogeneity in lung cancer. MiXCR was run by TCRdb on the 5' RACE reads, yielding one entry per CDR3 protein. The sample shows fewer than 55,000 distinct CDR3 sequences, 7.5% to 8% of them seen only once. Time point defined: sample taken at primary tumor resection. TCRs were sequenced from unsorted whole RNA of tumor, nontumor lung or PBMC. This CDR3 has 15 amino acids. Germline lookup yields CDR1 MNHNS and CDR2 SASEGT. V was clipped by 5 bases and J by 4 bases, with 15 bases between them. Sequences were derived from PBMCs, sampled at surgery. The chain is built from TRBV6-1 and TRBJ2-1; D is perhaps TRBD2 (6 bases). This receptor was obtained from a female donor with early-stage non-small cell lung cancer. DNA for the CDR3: TGTGCCAGCAGTCCAATTACCGGGACTTACAATGAGCAGTTCTTC. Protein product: CASSPITGTYNEQFF.